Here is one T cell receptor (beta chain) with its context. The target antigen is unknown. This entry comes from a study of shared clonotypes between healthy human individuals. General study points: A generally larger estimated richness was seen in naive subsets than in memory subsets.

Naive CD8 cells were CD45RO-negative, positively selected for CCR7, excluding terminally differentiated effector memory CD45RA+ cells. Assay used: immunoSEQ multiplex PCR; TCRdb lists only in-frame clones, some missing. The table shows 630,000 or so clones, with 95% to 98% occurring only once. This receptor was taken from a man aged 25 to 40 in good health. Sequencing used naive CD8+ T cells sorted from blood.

CDR3 loop: CASTGTGFHEQYF. The CDR3 DNA reads TGCGCCAGCACCGGGACAGGGTTCCACGAGCAGTACTTC. The rearrangement joins TRBV5-1 to TRBJ2-7; 9 bases align to TRBD1. Losses at the gene ends were 6 bases for V and 5 bases for J; bases not matched to a gene: 6. Germline lookup yields CDR1 SGHRS and CDR2 YFSETQ. The CDR3 sequence is 13 residues long.